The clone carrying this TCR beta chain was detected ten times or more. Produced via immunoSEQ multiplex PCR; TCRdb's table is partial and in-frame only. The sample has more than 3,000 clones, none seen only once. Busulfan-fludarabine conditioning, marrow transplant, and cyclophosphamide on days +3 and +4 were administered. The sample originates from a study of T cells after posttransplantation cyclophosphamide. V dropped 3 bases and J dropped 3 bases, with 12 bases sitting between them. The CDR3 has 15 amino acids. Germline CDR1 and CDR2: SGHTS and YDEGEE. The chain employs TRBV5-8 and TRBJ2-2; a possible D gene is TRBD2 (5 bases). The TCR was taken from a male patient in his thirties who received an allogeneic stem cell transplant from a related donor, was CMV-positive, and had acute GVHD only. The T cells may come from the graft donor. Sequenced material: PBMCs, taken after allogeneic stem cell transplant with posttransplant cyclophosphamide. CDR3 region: CASSSLASDTGELFF. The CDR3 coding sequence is TGTGCCAGCAGCTCCCTAGCTTCCGACACCGGGGAGCTGTTTTTT.